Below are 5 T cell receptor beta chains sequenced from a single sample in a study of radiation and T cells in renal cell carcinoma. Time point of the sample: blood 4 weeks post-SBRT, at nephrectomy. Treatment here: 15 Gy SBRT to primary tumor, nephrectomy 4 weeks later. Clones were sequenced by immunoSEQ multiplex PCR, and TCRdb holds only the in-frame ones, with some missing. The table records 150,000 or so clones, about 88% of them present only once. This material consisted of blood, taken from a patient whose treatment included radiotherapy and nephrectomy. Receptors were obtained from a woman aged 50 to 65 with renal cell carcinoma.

CDR3 in amino acids: CAIRQNTEAFF. CDR3 DNA sequence: TGTGCCATCAGGCAGAACACTGAAGCTTTCTTT. The V call is TRBV10-3, the J call TRBJ1-1; no definite D call. The CDR3 totals 11 residues. CDR1 is ENHRY, CDR2 SYGVKD, per germline. The germline V and J ends were trimmed by 6 bases and 1 base, with 3 bases remaining between them.

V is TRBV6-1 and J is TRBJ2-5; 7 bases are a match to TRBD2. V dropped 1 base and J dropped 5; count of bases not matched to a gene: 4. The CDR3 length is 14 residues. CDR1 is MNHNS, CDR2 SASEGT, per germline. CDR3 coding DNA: TGTGCCAGCAGTGAAGGGTGGGAGGGGGAGACCCAGTACTTC. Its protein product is CASSEGWEGETQYF.

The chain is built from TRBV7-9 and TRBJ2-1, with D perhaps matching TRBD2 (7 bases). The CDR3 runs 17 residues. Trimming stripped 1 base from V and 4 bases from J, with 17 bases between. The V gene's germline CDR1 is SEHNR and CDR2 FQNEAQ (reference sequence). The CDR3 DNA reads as TGTGCCAGCAGCTTAGATGGGTTGGCGGGGGCGTACAATGAGCAGTTCTTC. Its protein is CASSLDGLAGAYNEQFF.

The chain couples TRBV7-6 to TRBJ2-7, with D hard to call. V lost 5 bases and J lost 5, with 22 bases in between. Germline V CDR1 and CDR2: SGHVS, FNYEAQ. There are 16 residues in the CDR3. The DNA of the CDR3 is TGTGCCAGCAGCCCCCTAGTTGGGGTATATACAGACGAGCAGTACTTC. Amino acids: CASSPLVGVYTDEQYF.

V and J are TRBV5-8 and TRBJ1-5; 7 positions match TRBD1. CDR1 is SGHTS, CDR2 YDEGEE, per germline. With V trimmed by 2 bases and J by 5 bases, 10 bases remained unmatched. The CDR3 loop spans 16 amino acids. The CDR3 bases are TGTGCCAGCAGCTTAAGTGAAAAGACAGGGTATCAGCCCCAGCATTTT. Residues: CASSLSEKTGYQPQHF.